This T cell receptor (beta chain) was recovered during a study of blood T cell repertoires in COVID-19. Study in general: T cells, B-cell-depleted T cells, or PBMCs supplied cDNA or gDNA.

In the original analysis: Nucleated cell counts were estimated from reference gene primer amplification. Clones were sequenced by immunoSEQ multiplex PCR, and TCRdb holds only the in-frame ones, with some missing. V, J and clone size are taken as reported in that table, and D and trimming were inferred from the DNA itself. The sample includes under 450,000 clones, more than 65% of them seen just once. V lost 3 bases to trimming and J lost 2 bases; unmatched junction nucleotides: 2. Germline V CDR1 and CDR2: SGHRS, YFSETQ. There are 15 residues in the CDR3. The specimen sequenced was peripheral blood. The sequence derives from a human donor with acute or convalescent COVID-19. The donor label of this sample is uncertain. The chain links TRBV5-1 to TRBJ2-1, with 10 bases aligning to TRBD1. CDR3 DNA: TGCGCCAGCAGCTCGGGACAGGGGACCTACAATGAGCAGTTCTTC. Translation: CASSSGQGTYNEQFF.